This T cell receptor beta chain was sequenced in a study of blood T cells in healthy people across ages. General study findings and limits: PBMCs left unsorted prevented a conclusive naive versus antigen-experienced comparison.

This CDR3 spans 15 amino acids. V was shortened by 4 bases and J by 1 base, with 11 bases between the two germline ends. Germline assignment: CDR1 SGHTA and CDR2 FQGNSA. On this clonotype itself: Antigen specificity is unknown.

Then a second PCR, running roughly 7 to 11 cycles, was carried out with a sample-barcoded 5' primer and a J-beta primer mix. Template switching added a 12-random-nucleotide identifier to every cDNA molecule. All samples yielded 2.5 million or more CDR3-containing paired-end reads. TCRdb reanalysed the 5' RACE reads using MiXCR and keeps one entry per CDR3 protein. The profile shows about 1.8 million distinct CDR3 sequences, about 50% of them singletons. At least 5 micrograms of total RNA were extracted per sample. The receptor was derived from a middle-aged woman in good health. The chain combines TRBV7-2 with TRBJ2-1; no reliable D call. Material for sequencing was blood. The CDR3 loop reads CASSSIKWSYNEQFF. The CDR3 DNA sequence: TGTGCCAGCAGCTCAATTAAGTGGTCCTACAATGAGCAGTTCTTC.